This T cell receptor beta chain was identified in a study of T cells in Graves' hyperthyroidism and ophthalmopathy. This clonotype was seen at least ten times. What it binds is not known. Criteria for exclusion of patients were uncontrolled infection, other autoimmune disease, pregnancy or lactation. Study-level findings and limits: Blood shared most expanded thyroid clonotypes above 0.001.

The V and J ends lost 6 bases and 3 bases respectively, with 8 bases between them. The CDR3 contains 12 residues. Germline CDR1 is DFQATT and CDR2 is SNEGSKA (reference sequence). It was RNA transcripts that yielded the amplified TCR beta CDR3 regions. TCR CDR3 regions were first amplified by RT-PCR with HTBI primers. MiXCR, run by TCRdb on the multiplex PCR reads, gives a single entry per CDR3 protein. The table lists about 660,000 distinct CDR3 sequences, about 45% of them singletons. Sequencing was carried out using peripheral blood or thyroid tissue (not recorded which). The rearrangement uses TRBV20-1 and TRBJ1-4; no clear D gene. The TCR sequence derives from an adult man with Graves' disease, either hyperthyroidism or ophthalmopathy (not recorded which). CDR3 nucleotide sequence: TGCAGTGCACAGAGGGCTAATGAAAAACTGTTTTTT. Its protein is CSAQRANEKLFF.